The source of this T cell receptor beta chain is a study of T-cell reconstitution after alpha-beta-depleted transplantation in children. V dropped 3 bases and J dropped 4 bases, with 7 bases sitting between them. This CDR3 contains 13 residues. For TCRbeta, the library was prepared with unique molecular identifiers. TCRdb reanalysed the PCR reads using MiXCR and keeps one entry per CDR3 protein. Of fewer than 350,000 distinct CDR3 sequences listed, less than 9.5% are singletons. General study findings and limits: After transplant, at about two months, alpha-beta T cells were reportedly derived from several hundred expanded graft clones. It was newly produced T cells that mostly accounted for T-cell counts and diversity one year after transplant. After transplant, high TCRbeta diversity at day 60 in some patients arose from surviving recipient T cells and thymic progenitors.

This clonotype was recorded at least ten times. The antigen is undetermined. The clonotype comes from a female patient aged 2-9 years who had a stem cell transplant for Fanconi anemia, so the T cells may come from the graft donor. The specimen was peripheral blood, collected 360 days after TCRalphabeta/CD19-depleted stem cell transplant. The gene calls are TRBV12-3 or TRBV12-4 and TRBJ1-5; D is possibly TRBD1 (5 bases). The DNA of the CDR3 is TGTGCCAGCAGTTTGACAGAAAATCAGCCCCAGCATTTT. It translates to CASSLTENQPQHF.